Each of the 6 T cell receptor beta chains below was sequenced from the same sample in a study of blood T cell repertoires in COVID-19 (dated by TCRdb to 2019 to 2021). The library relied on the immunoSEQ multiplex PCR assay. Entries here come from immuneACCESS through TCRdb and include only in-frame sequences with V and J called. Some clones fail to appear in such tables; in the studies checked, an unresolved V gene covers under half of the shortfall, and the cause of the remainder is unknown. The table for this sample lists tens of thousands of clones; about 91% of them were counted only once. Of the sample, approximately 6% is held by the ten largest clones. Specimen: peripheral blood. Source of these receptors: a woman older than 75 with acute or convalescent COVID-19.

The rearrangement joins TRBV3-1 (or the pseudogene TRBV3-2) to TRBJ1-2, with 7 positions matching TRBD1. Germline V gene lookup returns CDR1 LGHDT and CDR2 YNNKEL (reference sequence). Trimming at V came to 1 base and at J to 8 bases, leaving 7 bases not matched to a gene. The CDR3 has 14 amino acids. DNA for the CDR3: TGTGCCAGCAGCCAAGTCCAGGACAGGCAAGGCTACACCTTC. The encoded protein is CASSQVQDRQGYTF.

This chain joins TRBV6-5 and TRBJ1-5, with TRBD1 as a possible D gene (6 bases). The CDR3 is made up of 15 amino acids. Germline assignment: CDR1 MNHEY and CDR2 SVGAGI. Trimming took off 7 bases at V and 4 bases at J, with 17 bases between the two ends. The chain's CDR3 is CASNGQGKSNQPQHF. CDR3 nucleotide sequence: TGTGCCAGCAACGGGCAGGGGAAGTCAAATCAGCCCCAGCATTTT.

CDR3 region: CASSLGTRGGTQHF. The CDR3 DNA reads as TGTGCCAGCAGCTTGGGAACACGGGGGGGGACCCAGCATTTT. This chain uses TRBV5-6 with TRBJ1-5, with D maybe TRBD1 (5 bases). The germline V and J ends were trimmed by 0 bases and 11 bases, with 15 bases remaining between them. The length of the CDR3 is 14 residues. Germline V gives CDR1 SGHDT, CDR2 YYEEEE.

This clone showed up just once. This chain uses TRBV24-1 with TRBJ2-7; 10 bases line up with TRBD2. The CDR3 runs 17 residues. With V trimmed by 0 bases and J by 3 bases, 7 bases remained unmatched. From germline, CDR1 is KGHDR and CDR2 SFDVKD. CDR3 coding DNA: TGTGCCACCAGTGATTTGTTTACTAGCGGGGCGAGCTACGAGCAGTACTTC. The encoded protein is CATSDLFTSGASYEQYF.

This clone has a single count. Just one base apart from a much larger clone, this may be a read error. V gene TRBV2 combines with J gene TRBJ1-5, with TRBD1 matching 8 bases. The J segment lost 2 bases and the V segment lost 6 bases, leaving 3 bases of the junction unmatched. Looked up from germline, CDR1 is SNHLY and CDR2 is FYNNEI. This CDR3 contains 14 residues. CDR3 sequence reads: CASSLDRGNQPQHF. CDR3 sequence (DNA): TGTGCCAGCAGCCTGGACAGGGGCAATCAGCCCCAGCATTTT.

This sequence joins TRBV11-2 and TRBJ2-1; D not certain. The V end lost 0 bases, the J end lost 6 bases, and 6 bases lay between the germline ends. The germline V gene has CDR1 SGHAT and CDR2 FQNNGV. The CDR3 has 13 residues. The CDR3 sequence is CASSLDTVNEQFF. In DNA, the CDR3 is TGTGCCAGCAGCTTAGACACGGTCAATGAGCAGTTCTTC.